The 27 T cell receptor beta chains listed next were all sequenced from one sample in a study of cytomegalovirus exposure and HLA in healthy donors. The PCR made use of 60 Vbeta and 13 Jbeta primers. The repertoire was sequenced with immunoSEQ multiplex PCR; TCRdb's copy has only in-frame clones and lacks some. Of some 120,000 clones in the sample, roughly 75% were seen once. The source material was PBMCs. All receptors come from a woman aged 50 to 65 in good health and CMV-seronegative.

In its sample, this clone was seen a few times. V usage is TRBV19 and J usage is TRBJ2-7; no definite D call. Germline loops: CDR1 LNHDA, CDR2 SQIVND (reference sequence). The CDR3 has 16 residues. V gave up 2 bases and J gave up 6 bases, with 20 bases separating them. The CDR3, as DNA: TGTGCCAGTAGTATAAATTCCAGGCAGATTTCACCCGAGCAGTACTTC. Translation gives CASSINSRQISPEQYF.

The chain recombines TRBV2 with TRBJ2-5; 7 bases are a match to TRBD1. The CDR3 extends over 19 amino acids. CDR1 and CDR2 (germline): SNHLY, FYNNEI. After removal of 4 bases from V and 1 base from J, the junction contained 18 bases not matched to a gene. In DNA, the CDR3 is TGTGCCAGCAGTGTTCCCTTTGGCCAATTCGGGGACAGCCAAGAGACCCAGTACTTC. It yields the protein CASSVPFGQFGDSQETQYF.

This chain joins TRBV30 and TRBJ1-3; D may be TRBD1 (6 bases). Germline V CDR1 and CDR2: GTSNPN, SVGIG (reference sequence). Trimming removed 0 bases from V and 0 bases from J, with 15 bases in between. The CDR3 runs to 17 residues. CDR3 amino acids: CAWSVLLGGDSGNTIYF. The CDR3 nucleotides read TGTGCCTGGAGTGTGTTATTAGGGGGGGACTCTGGAAACACCATATATTTT.

The rearrangement links TRBV28 to TRBJ1-2; perhaps TRBD1 as D (6 bases). V was pared by 2 bases and J by 3 bases, with 16 bases between. This CDR3 is 16 amino acids long. Germline CDR1 and CDR2: MDHEN and SYDVKM. The CDR3 loop is CASSLRDTGRYYGYTF. The DNA for the CDR3 is TGTGCCAGCAGTTTAAGGGACACCGGGCGTTACTATGGCTACACCTTC.

The V and J genes are TRBV28 and TRBJ1-2, with D maybe TRBD1 (5 bases). The germline V gene has CDR1 MDHEN and CDR2 SYDVKM. Trimming left V 0 bases short and J 8 bases short, with 13 bases between. The CDR3 is 14 residues long. The CDR3 DNA reads as TGTGCCAGCAGTTTATGGACCCGCGGGGACGGCTACACCTTC. It translates to CASSLWTRGDGYTF.

V gene TRBV6-4 combines with J gene TRBJ2-1; 10 nucleotides agree with TRBD2. J was trimmed by 0 bases and V by 4 bases; bases with no gene match: 6. CDR3 length: 17 amino acids. Germline CDR1 is MRHNA and CDR2 is SNTAGT. The CDR3 here is CASSARPSGSSYNEQFF. The DNA for the CDR3 is TGTGCCAGCAGTGCGCGACCTAGCGGGAGCTCCTACAATGAGCAGTTCTTC.

The chain's CDR3 is CASSLLGLAGSLLGEQYF. In DNA, the CDR3 is TGTGCCAGCAGTTTACTGGGACTAGCGGGATCTTTGTTGGGCGAGCAGTACTTC. The V and J genes are TRBV28 and TRBJ2-7; 13 nucleotides line up with TRBD2. J was trimmed by 6 bases and V by 2 bases; bases with no gene match: 13. CDR3 length: 18 amino acids. CDR1 is MDHEN, CDR2 SYDVKM, per germline. Based on the CDR3 plus reference TRBV28 and TRBJ2-7, the full variable domain is DVKVTQSSRYLVKRTGEKVFLECVQDMDHENMFWYRQDPGLGLRLIYFSYDVKMKEKGDIPEGYSVSREKKERFSLILESASTNQTSMYLCASSLLGLAGSLLGEQYFGPGTRLTVT.

This chain uses TRBV7-2 with TRBJ1-2, with 7 bases lining up with TRBD1. Germline assignment: CDR1 SGHTA and CDR2 FQGNSA. The CDR3 totals 13 residues. The V and J ends lost 8 bases and 4 bases, in that order; junction bases with no gene match: 7. The CDR3 DNA reads as TGTGCCAGCGAGACAGGGTGGGGCTATGGCTACACCTTC. Translation: CASETGWGYGYTF.

V usage is TRBV19 and J usage is TRBJ2-4; 8 bases agree with TRBD2. Germline V gene lookup returns CDR1 LNHDA and CDR2 SQIVND (reference sequence). V lost 11 bases, J lost 1 base, and 10 bases stayed unmatched. The CDR3 has 15 residues. Here the CDR3 reads CASIGGGSAKNIQYF. The CDR3 coding sequence is TGTGCCTCGATTGGCGGGGGGAGTGCCAAAAACATTCAGTACTTC. Based on the CDR3 plus reference TRBV19 and TRBJ2-4, the full variable domain is DGGITQSPKYLFRKEGQNVTLSCEQNLNHDAMYWYRQDPGQGLRLIYYSQIVNDFQKGDIAEGYSVSREKKESFPLTVTSAQKNPTAFYLCASIGGGSAKNIQYFGAGTRLSVL.

For the CDR3, the DNA is TGTGCCAGCAGTTCCTGGACAGGGATATCTGGAAACACCATATATTTT. Protein product: CASSSWTGISGNTIYF. This chain joins TRBV28 and TRBJ1-3, with 8 bases fitting TRBD1. This CDR3 comprises 16 residues. After removal of 4 bases from V and 1 base from J, the junction contained 6 bases not matched to a gene. In germline, CDR1 is MDHEN, CDR2 SYDVKM.

The gene calls are TRBV28 and TRBJ1-1; TRBD1 matches at 7 bases. From germline, CDR1 is MDHEN and CDR2 SYDVKM. The CDR3 is made up of 15 amino acids. Germline trimming cut 5 bases from V and 3 bases from J; bases unmatched to any gene: 9. CDR3 DNA: TGTGCCAGCAGTGATATTAGGGGGCGCGACACTGAAGCTTTCTTT. Translation: CASSDIRGRDTEAFF.

This clone was seen a few times. The gene calls are TRBV9 and TRBJ2-1, with TRBD2 matching 12 bases. CDR1 and CDR2 from the germline V gene are SGDLS and YYNGEE. After removal of 3 bases from V and 3 bases from J, the junction contained 1 base not matched to a gene. The CDR3 contains 15 residues. The CDR3 bases are TGTGCCAGCAGCGGACTAGCGGGAGTCTACAATGAGCAGTTCTTC. This gives the protein CASSGLAGVYNEQFF.

The chain employs TRBV23-1 and TRBJ1-5; no reliable D call. TRBV23-1 is assigned to the ORF class and has an uncertain function. Trimming took 2 bases from V and 7 from J, leaving 12 bases between them. This CDR3 comprises 14 residues. This CDR3 reads CASSQGETWQPQHF. CDR3 nucleotide sequence: TGCGCCAGCAGTCAAGGGGAGACTTGGCAGCCCCAGCATTTT.

The chain carries TRBV11-2 and TRBJ2-7, with 10 bases fitting TRBD2. This CDR3 is 17 amino acids long. Germline lookup yields CDR1 SGHAT and CDR2 FQNNGV. V trimming: 5 bases; J trimming: 0 bases; junction bases outside the gene matches: 10. The CDR3: CASSRLAGGGSSYEQYF. For the CDR3, the DNA is TGTGCCAGCAGCAGACTAGCGGGCGGTGGATCCTCCTACGAGCAGTACTTC.

The rearrangement uses TRBV4-3 and TRBJ2-7, with TRBD1 as a possible D gene (5 bases). From germline, CDR1 is LGHNA and CDR2 YSLEER. Trimming removed 0 bases from V and 0 bases from J, with 9 bases in between. The CDR3 totals 15 residues. The CDR3 protein is CASSQEYDSSYEQYF. CDR3 DNA: TGCGCCAGCAGCCAAGAATACGACAGCTCCTACGAGCAGTACTTC.

In its sample, this clone was seen once. V usage is TRBV5-1 and J usage is TRBJ2-7; 12 positions match TRBD2. CDR3 size: 16 residues. CDR1 and CDR2 (germline): SGHRS, YFSETQ. The ends lost 0 bases at V and 6 bases at J; junction bases unmatched: 7. CDR3 bases: TGCGCCAGCAGCTTGGATCTAGCGGGAGGGCCCGGCGAGCAGTACTTC. Residues: CASSLDLAGGPGEQYF.

V is TRBV29-1 and J is TRBJ2-1; D unclear. Trimming took 0 bases from V and 10 from J, leaving 7 bases between them. The CDR3 has 11 residues. Germline V CDR1 and CDR2: SQVTM, ANQGSEA. The CDR3 nucleotides read TGCAGCGTTGAAGATATGGAGGAGCAGTTCTTC. It specifies CSVEDMEEQFF.

The V and J genes are TRBV30 and TRBJ1-3; D remains unclear. The V gene lost 7 bases and the J gene lost 4 bases, with 17 bases spanning the gap. Germline V gives CDR1 GTSNPN, CDR2 SVGIG (reference sequence). The CDR3 has 14 residues. The CDR3 nucleotides are TGTGCCTCAGGCCGAGGTTCGGGGGGAAACACCATATATTTT. This translates into CASGRGSGGNTIYF.

This chain joins TRBV15 and TRBJ1-4, with D hard to call. With 0 bases removed from V and 10 bases from J, the gap between germline ends came to 6 bases. The CDR3 is 12 amino acids. Germline-derived CDR1 and CDR2 are LNHNV and YYDKDF (reference sequence). CDR3 amino acids: CATSRDRGKLFF. The DNA of the CDR3 is TGTGCCACCAGCAGAGATCGCGGAAAACTGTTTTTT.

The chain carries TRBV6-6 and TRBJ2-5; a weak D match, TRBD1 (6 bases). V was pared by 5 bases and J by 2 bases, with 12 bases between. This CDR3 contains 14 residues. Per the germline V gene, CDR1 is MNHNY and CDR2 is SVGAGI (reference sequence). DNA of the CDR3: TGTGCCAGCAGTCTACAGGGCTGGCAAGAGACCCAGTACTTC. Translating gives CASSLQGWQETQYF.

The rearrangement links TRBV4-3 to TRBJ1-1; D not resolved. The CDR3 spans 13 residues. Trimming cost V 6 bases and J 0 bases, with 8 bases left between them. Germline values: CDR1 LGHNA, CDR2 YSLEER. The CDR3 DNA reads as TGCGCCAGCAGTCCTTATATGAACACTGAAGCTTTCTTT. This sequence encodes CASSPYMNTEAFF.

Comments on this clone: An end of the junction does not agree with germline; a read error may underlie this. This sequence joins TRBV29-1 and TRBJ1-2; D uncertain. Per the germline V gene, CDR1 is SQVTM and CDR2 is ANQGSEA. This CDR3 is 11 amino acids long. CDR3 nucleotides: TGTGCCGGGGTTGAGAACTATGGCTACACCTTC. Translating it yields CAGVENYGYTF.

The rearrangement links TRBV11-1 to TRBJ1-2, with TRBD1 matching 8 bases. Germline CDR1 is SGHAT and CDR2 is FQDESV (reference sequence). J gave up 4 bases and V 5 bases, and 3 bases lay outside the gene matches. The CDR3 has 13 residues. Here the CDR3 reads CASSEQGGYGYTF. The CDR3 DNA sequence: TGTGCCAGCAGCGAACAGGGGGGCTATGGCTACACCTTC. The whole variable domain, remainder taken from reference TRBV11-1 and TRBJ1-2, is EAEVAQSPRYKITEKSQAVAFWCDPISGHATLYWYRQILGQGPELLVQFQDESVVDDSQLPKDRFSAERLKGVDSTLKIQPAELGDSAMYLCASSEQGGYGYTFGSGTRLTVV.

Only a few counts were recorded for this clone. This rearrangement joins TRBV2 to TRBJ2-4; perhaps TRBD1 as D (7 bases). This CDR3 is built from 11 residues. Germline V gene sequence: CDR1 SNHLY, CDR2 FYNNEI. Trimming pared 8 bases from V and 9 bases from J, leaving 11 bases between. The CDR3 loop reads CASSQGGIQYF. The DNA of the CDR3 is TGTGCCAGCTCCCAGGGGGGCATTCAGTACTTC.

The chain links TRBV4-1 to TRBJ1-4; the match to TRBD1 covers 7 bases. The V and J ends lost 5 bases and 2 bases, in that order; junction bases with no gene match: 5. The germline CDR1 and CDR2 sequences are MGHRA and YSYEKL. This CDR3 region has 15 residues. The CDR3 reads CASSDRASTNEKLFF. DNA of the CDR3: TGCGCCAGCAGCGACAGGGCCTCGACTAATGAAAAACTGTTTTTT.

V is TRBV21-1 and J is TRBJ1-2; TRBD1 was called by the table and not checked on the DNA. TRBV21-1 is a recognized pseudogene. The CDR3 is made up of 15 amino acids. The CDR3 protein is CASSKAEGQNYGYTF. CDR3 bases: TGTGCCAGCAGCAAAGCGGAGGGACAGAACTATGGCTACACCTTC.

This chain connects TRBV4-3 to TRBJ2-2; TRBD2 agrees at 7 bases. Trimming at V came to 3 bases and at J to 0 bases, leaving 1 base not matched to a gene. The germline gives CDR1 LGHNA, CDR2 YSLEER. The CDR3 has 15 residues. The CDR3 coding sequence is TGCGCCAGCAGCCACAGCGGGACGAACACCGGGGAGCTGTTTTTT. Its protein is CASSHSGTNTGELFF.